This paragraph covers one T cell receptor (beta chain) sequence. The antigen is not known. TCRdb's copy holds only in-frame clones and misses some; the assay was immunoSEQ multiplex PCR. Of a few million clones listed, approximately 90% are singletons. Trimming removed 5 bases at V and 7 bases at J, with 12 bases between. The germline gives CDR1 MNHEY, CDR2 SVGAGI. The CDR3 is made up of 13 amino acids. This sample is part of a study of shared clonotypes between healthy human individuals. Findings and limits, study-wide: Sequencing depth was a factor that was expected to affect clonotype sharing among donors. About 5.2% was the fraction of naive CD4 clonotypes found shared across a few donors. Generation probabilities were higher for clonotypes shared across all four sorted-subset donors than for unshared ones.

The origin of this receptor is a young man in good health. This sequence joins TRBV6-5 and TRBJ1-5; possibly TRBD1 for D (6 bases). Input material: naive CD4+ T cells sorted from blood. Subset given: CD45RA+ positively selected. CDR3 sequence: CASSDRMGQPQHF. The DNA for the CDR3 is TGTGCCAGCAGTGACAGGATGGGACAGCCCCAGCATTTT.